This passage covers 12 T cell receptor beta chains from one sample sequenced in a study of control samples from healthy donors and cancer patients. Assay used: immunoSEQ multiplex PCR; TCRdb lists only in-frame clones, some missing. The repertoire holds around 57,000 clones, with more than 85% as singletons. Sequencing was done on a sample of PBMCs. These receptors were taken from a man aged 25 to 40 with colorectal cancer.

The V gene is TRBV6-1, the J gene TRBJ1-1, with D possibly being TRBD1 (5 bases). The CDR3 has 14 amino acids. Trimming took 2 bases from V and 1 from J, leaving 8 bases between them. From germline, CDR1 is MNHNS and CDR2 SASEGT. The CDR3 reads CASSERGTNTEAFF. DNA of the CDR3: TGTGCCAGCAGTGAACGGGGGACGAACACTGAAGCTTTCTTT.

V gene TRBV19 combines with J gene TRBJ2-1; no clear D gene. CDR3 size: 14 residues. Germline CDR1 reads LNHDA; CDR2 reads SQIVND (reference sequence). Deletions cut 5 bases from V and 3 bases from J, with 11 bases between. The CDR3 spells CASSSLRYYNEQFF. The CDR3 DNA is TGTGCCAGTAGTTCGCTTAGATACTACAATGAGCAGTTCTTC.

The gene calls are TRBV6-6 and TRBJ1-2, with a possible D match to TRBD1 (5 bases). V was cut by 2 bases and J by 7 bases, with 11 bases left in between. Germline loops: CDR1 MNHNY, CDR2 SVGAGI (reference sequence). The CDR3 spans 13 residues. CDR3 nucleotide sequence: TGTGCCAGCAGTTACCCGTTGGGGGGTGGCTACACCTTC. Protein: CASSYPLGGGYTF.

This clone showed up just once. The chain uses TRBV2 and TRBJ1-3, with D uncertain. Trimming removed 6 bases at V and 0 bases at J, with 12 bases between. Germline V gives CDR1 SNHLY, CDR2 FYNNEI. The CDR3 sequence is 15 residues long. The CDR3 sequence: CASSGNRYSGNTIYF. CDR3 DNA: TGTGCCAGCAGCGGAAACAGATACTCTGGAAACACCATATATTTT.

This clone was counted once. The chain recombines TRBV4-3 with TRBJ2-1; 7 bases fit TRBD2. The junction had 4 bases not matched to a gene; V was cut back by 0 bases and J by 2 bases. Germline V CDR1 and CDR2: LGHNA, YSLEER. The CDR3 loop spans 16 amino acids. CDR3 loop: CASSQEATSPYNEQFF. Here the CDR3 DNA reads TGCGCCAGCAGCCAAGAAGCGACTAGCCCCTACAATGAGCAGTTCTTC.

This sequence joins TRBV7-6 and TRBJ2-3; D is unresolved. The CDR3 length is 15 residues. Germline V gives CDR1 SGHVS, CDR2 FNYEAQ. The V end lost 1 base, the J end lost 1 base, and 9 bases lay between the germline ends. Here the CDR3 reads CASSLGSSGTDTQYF. CDR3 coding DNA: TGTGCCAGCAGCTTAGGCAGCAGCGGCACAGATACGCAGTATTTT.

V gene TRBV11-3 combines with J gene TRBJ2-1; TRBD1 matches at 7 bases. There are 16 residues in the CDR3. V dropped 0 bases and J dropped 5; count of bases not matched to a gene: 7. Germline V gives CDR1 SGHNT, CDR2 YENEEA. This CDR3 reads CASSLDYTGVDNEQFF. The CDR3 nucleotides read TGTGCCAGCAGCTTAGATTACACAGGGGTGGACAATGAGCAGTTCTTC. Using reference TRBV11-3 and TRBJ2-1 for the parts outside the CDR3, the full variable domain is EAGVVQSPRYKIIEKKQPVAFWCNPISGHNTLYWYLQNLGQGPELLIRYENEEAVDDSQLPKDRFSAERLKGVDSTLKIQPAELGDSAVYLCASSLDYTGVDNEQFFGPGTRLTVL.

The chain combines TRBV11-3 with TRBJ2-2; D possibly matches TRBD1 or TRBD2 (5 bases each). CDR3 length equals 14 residues. Germline CDR1 SGHNT, CDR2 YENEEA. Trimming took off 5 bases at V and 4 bases at J, with 11 bases between the two ends. CDR3 nucleotide sequence: TGTGCCAGCAGCGCCGGGACGGTCACCGGGGAGCTGTTTTTT. It specifies CASSAGTVTGELFF. Variable domain in full (rest from reference TRBV11-3 and TRBJ2-2): EAGVVQSPRYKIIEKKQPVAFWCNPISGHNTLYWYLQNLGQGPELLIRYENEEAVDDSQLPKDRFSAERLKGVDSTLKIQPAELGDSAVYLCASSAGTVTGELFFGEGSRLTVL.

This rearrangement joins TRBV7-2 to TRBJ2-1, with D maybe TRBD1 (6 bases). This CDR3 has 13 amino acids. CDR1 and CDR2 (germline): SGHTA, FQGNSA. Trimming stripped 5 bases from V and 7 bases from J, with 12 bases between. The CDR3 DNA reads as TGTGCCAGCAGCCCCAACAGGGAAAATGAGCAGTTCTTC. Its protein product is CASSPNRENEQFF.

V usage is TRBV5-5 and J usage is TRBJ2-3; the match to TRBD2 covers 7 bases. CDR1 and CDR2 from the germline V gene are SGHKS and YYEKEE (reference sequence). The J segment lost 6 bases and the V segment lost 1 base, leaving 5 bases of the junction unmatched. CDR3 length: 14 residues. CDR3 sequence: CASSLRGGVDTQYF. The CDR3 nucleotides are TGTGCCAGCAGCTTGCGCGGGGGTGTCGATACGCAGTATTTT.

This rearrangement joins TRBV7-2 to TRBJ2-1, with D perhaps TRBD2 (6 bases). There are 15 residues in the CDR3. The germline CDR1 and CDR2 sequences are SGHTA and FQGNSA. Trimming stripped 5 bases from V and 2 bases from J, with 13 bases between. Written as DNA, the CDR3 is TGTGCCAGCAGCCTAGTCGGGGGAGCCTACAATGAGCAGTTCTTC. This translates into CASSLVGGAYNEQFF. Drawing the rest from reference TRBV7-2 and TRBJ2-1, the complete variable domain is GAGVSQSPSNKVTEKGKDVELRCDPISGHTALYWYRQSLGQGLEFLIYFQGNSAPDKSGLPSDRFSAERTGGSVSTLTIQRTQQEDSAVYLCASSLVGGAYNEQFFGPGTRLTVL.

This rearrangement joins TRBV6-6 to TRBJ2-1, with D perhaps matching TRBD1 (6 bases). Deletions cut 7 bases from V and 0 bases from J, with 16 bases between. The germline CDR1 and CDR2 sequences are MNHNY and SVGAGI (reference sequence). This CDR3 comprises 16 residues. The CDR3 DNA reads TGTGCCAGCAACGCCAGGGGCGACATCTCCTACAATGAGCAGTTCTTC. Its translation: CASNARGDISYNEQFF.